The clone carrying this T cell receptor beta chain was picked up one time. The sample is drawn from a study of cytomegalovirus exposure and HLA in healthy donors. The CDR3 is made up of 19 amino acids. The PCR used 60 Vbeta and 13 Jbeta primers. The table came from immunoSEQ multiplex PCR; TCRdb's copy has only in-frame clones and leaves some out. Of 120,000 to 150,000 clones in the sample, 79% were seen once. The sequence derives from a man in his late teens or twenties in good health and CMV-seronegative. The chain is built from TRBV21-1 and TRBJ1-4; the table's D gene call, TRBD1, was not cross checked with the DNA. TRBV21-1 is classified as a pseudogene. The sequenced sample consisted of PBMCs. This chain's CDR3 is CASSHRPGTGTATNEKLFF. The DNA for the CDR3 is TGTGCCAGCAGCCACCGTCCCGGGACAGGGACGGCAACTAATGAAAAACTGTTTTTT.